Listed here are 7 T cell receptor beta chains from one sample, sequenced in a study of vaccination effects on CD4 cells after COVID-19. Ahead of sequencing, the ViraFEST assay grew antigen-specific CD4+ T cells using viral peptide pools. Subsequent to a culture period of more than 8 days, CD4+ T cells were isolated. Their antigens remain unidentified. Here immunoSEQ multiplex PCR was the method, and the copy in TCRdb shows in-frame clones only, minus some. This table holds 55,000 to 70,000 clones, 75% to 85% found once. The sequencing used CD4+ T cells from PBMCs cultured with HCoV-229E spike peptides, collected before COVID-19 vaccination. Source of these receptors: a human donor who received a COVID-19 vaccine.

J is TRBJ2-7 and V is TRBV28, with 9 bases matching TRBD1. The CDR3 runs to 15 residues. The V segment lost 4 bases and the J segment 1 base; nucleotides outside the gene matches: 5. CDR1 and CDR2 from the germline V gene are MDHEN and SYDVKM. CDR3 DNA sequence: TGTGCCAGCAGTTCCCCGACAGGGGGATCCTACGAGCAGTACGTC. Translation: CASSSPTGGSYEQYV.

The chain combines TRBV3-1 (or the pseudogene TRBV3-2) with TRBJ2-5, with a possible D match to TRBD2 (5 bases). Germline CDR1 and CDR2: LGHDT and YNNKEL (reference sequence). V lost 3 bases to trimming and J lost 1 base, with 9 bases between them. CDR3 length equals 14 residues. The chain's CDR3 is CASSHGGAQETQYF. In DNA form, the CDR3 reads TGTGCCAGCAGCCATGGAGGAGCCCAAGAGACCCAGTACTTC.

The sample holds one count of this clone. The CDR3 spells CASTTGNQPQHF. The CDR3 DNA reads TGTGCCAGCACCACGGGGAATCAGCCCCAGCATTTT. The genes are TRBV6-6 and TRBJ1-5; D call uncertain. V was clipped by 7 bases and J by 4 bases, with 8 bases between them. The CDR3 runs 12 residues. Germline CDR1 and CDR2: MNHNY and SVGAGI (reference sequence).

This rearrangement joins TRBV3-1 (or the pseudogene TRBV3-2) to TRBJ2-1, with D possibly TRBD2 on 6 matching bases. CDR1 is LGHDT and CDR2 is YNNKEL in the germline V gene (reference sequence). This CDR3 comprises 18 residues. Trimming removed 2 bases from V and 6 bases from J, with 23 bases in between. In DNA, the CDR3 is TGTGCCAGCAGCCAAAGGGCGGTGGCGGGGTTAAGGGGCAATGAGCAGTTCTTC. This encodes CASSQRAVAGLRGNEQFF.

This clone was detected only once. The chain joins TRBV11-2 to TRBJ1-5, with D unclear. Trimming removed 5 bases at V and 0 bases at J, with 5 bases between. Germline loops: CDR1 SGHAT, CDR2 FQNNGV. This CDR3 comprises 13 residues. CDR3 sequence reads: CASSRTSNQPQHF. In DNA form, the CDR3 reads TGTGCCAGCAGCCGGACTAGCAATCAGCCCCAGCATTTT.

This rearrangement joins TRBV23-1 to TRBJ1-1, with TRBD1 as a possible D gene (6 bases). TRBV23-1 is noted as an ORF with a role that remains uncertain. This CDR3 has 17 residues. V was pared by 0 bases and J by 4 bases, with 18 bases between. As DNA, the CDR3 is TGCGCCAGCAGTCAATCCACCCGGGGATCAGGGGCCACTGAAGCTTTCTTT. Translated: CASSQSTRGSGATEAFF.

V is TRBV7-9 and J is TRBJ2-5; D could derive from TRBD1 or TRBD2 (6 bases each). Germline V gene lookup returns CDR1 SEHNR and CDR2 FQNEAQ (reference sequence). This CDR3 comprises 14 residues. Trimming took 0 bases from V and 4 from J, leaving 9 bases between them. The CDR3 sequence is CASSLATGAETQYF. For the CDR3, the DNA is TGTGCCAGCAGCTTAGCCACGGGGGCAGAGACCCAGTACTTC.